The present T cell receptor beta chain was sequenced within a study of regulatory T cells in long-lasting Graves disease. Study summary: Recently diagnosed Graves' patients had received antithyroid drugs for under 3 months.

This clonotype has a count of ten or more. Time point noted: newly diagnosed GD, antithyroid drugs for less than 3 months. The TCR library used RNA extracted from PBMCs. Germline CDR1 reads KGHDR; CDR2 reads SFDVKD. CDR3 length: 15 amino acids. V dropped 5 bases and J dropped 8; count of bases not matched to a gene: 10. Both iRepertoire HTBI primers and Arm-PCR of CDR3 regions were used to build the TCR beta libraries. One entry per CDR3 protein, called by TCRdb with MiXCR from the multiplex PCR reads. Of roughly 560,000 distinct CDR3 sequences listed, around 16% are singletons. The same data also went into a second study, on T cells in Graves' hyperthyroidism and ophthalmopathy. According to that study: The study used the HTBI primer set for a first-round RT-PCR of the TCR CDR3. Before onset, by a median of approximately 5.9 months, the model predicted ophthalmopathy.

The rearrangement links TRBV24-1 to TRBJ1-2, with 10 nucleotides matching TRBD1. The source was peripheral blood mononuclear cells (PBMCs), collected at new diagnosis, from a patient treated with antithyroid drugs. The sequence was obtained from a middle-aged woman with Graves disease. CDR3 DNA sequence: TGTGCCACCAGTGCCCAGACAGGGGGCGTGGGCGGCTACACCTTC. Its protein is CATSAQTGGVGGYTF.